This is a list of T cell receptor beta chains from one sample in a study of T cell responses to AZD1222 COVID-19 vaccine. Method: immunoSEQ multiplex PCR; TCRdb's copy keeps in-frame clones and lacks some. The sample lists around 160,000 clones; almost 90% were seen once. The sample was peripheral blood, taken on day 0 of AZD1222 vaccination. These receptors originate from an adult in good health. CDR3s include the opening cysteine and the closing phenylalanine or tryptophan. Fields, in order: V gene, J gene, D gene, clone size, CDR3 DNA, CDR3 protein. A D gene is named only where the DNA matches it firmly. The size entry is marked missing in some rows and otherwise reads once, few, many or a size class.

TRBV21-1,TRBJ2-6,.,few,TGTGCCAGCAGCAAAGTAGGCGGGGCTGGGGCCAACGTCCTGACTTTC,CASSKVGGAGANVLTF
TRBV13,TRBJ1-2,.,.,TGTGCCAGCAGCCGCGGGGATGGGTTAGCTAACTATGGCTACACCTTC,CASSRGDGLANYGYTF
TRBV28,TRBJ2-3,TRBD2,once,TGTGCCAGCAGACTCCCTGGACTAGTTAGCACAGATACGCAGTATTTT,CASRLPGLVSTDTQYF
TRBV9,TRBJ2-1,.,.,TGTGCCAGCAGCGTAGGCGAATACAATGAGCAGTTCTTC,CASSVGEYNEQFF
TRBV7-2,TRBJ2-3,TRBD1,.,TGTGCCAGCAGCTTAGCGGGACAGGGGGCAGATACGCAGTATTTT,CASSLAGQGADTQYF
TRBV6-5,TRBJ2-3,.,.,TGTGCCAGCAGTTCCCCGGGCACAGATACGCAGTATTTT,CASSSPGTDTQYF
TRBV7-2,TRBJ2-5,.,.,TGTGCCAGCAGCTACTTGGGTATATGGTTGGAGACCCAGTACTTC,CASSYLGIWLETQYF
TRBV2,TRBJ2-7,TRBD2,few,TGTGCCAGCAGGCCGGGACTAGCGGGTTACGAGCAGTACTTC,CASRPGLAGYEQYF
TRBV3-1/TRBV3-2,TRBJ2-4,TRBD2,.,TGTGCCAGCAGCCAAGTACCTAGCGGGGGGTCTGGAAACATTCAGTACTTC,CASSQVPSGGSGNIQYF
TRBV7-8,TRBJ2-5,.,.,TGTGCCAGCAGCCCACGTGGGGAGACCCAGTACTTC,CASSPRGETQYF
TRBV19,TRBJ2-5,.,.,TGTGCCAGTAGTATCGGGACACGGATACAAGAGACCCAGTACTTC,CASSIGTRIQETQYF
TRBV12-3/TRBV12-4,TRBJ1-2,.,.,TGTGCCAGCAGTTTTTACAGGCTAACAGGCTACACCTTC,CASSFYRLTGYTF
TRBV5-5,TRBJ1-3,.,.,TGTGCCAGCAGCTTGCTAGGGGATCTCCACTCTGGAAACACCATATATTTT,CASSLLGDLHSGNTIYF
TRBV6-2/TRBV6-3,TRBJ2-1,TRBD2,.,TGTGCCAGCAGTCCCGAGTCGTCTAGCGGGAGGGCGAGCCTTTACAATGAGCAGTTCTTC,CASSPESSSGRASLYNEQFF
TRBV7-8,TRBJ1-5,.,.,TGTGCCAGCAGCTTAGTTGGGGGCAACGATCAGCCCCAGCATTTT,CASSLVGGNDQPQHF
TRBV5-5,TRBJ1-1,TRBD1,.,TGTGCCAGCAGAAGGCCAGGACAGGGGGCGACTGGTAACACTGAAGCTTTCTTT,CASRRPGQGATGNTEAFF
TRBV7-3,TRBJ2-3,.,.,TGTGCCAGCAGCCGAGAAGGACTCACAGATACGCAGTATTTT,CASSREGLTDTQYF
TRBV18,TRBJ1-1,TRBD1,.,TGTGCCAGCTCAGCGGGACAGGGTAACAGTGAAGCTTTCTTT,CASSAGQGNSEAFF
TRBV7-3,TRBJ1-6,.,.,TGTGCCAGCAGCCCGGGGGGCGCCGGGAATTCACCCCTCCACTTT,CASSPGGAGNSPLHF
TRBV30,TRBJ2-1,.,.,TGTGCCTGGAGTGCCCCCCGGGGAGCGGCCTACAATGAGCAGTTCTTC,CAWSAPRGAAYNEQFF
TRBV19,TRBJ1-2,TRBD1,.,TGTGCCAGTAGCCGTGGACAGGGCTATGGCTACACCTTC,CASSRGQGYGYTF
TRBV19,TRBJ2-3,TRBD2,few,TGTGCCATCTCTAGCGGGTCCAGCACAGATACGCAGTATTTT,CAISSGSSTDTQYF
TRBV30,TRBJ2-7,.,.,TGTGCCTGGAGCGTCCAGGAGATTCCCGGCGAGCAGTACTTC,CAWSVQEIPGEQYF
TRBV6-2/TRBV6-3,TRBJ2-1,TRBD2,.,TGTGCCAGCAGTCACACTAGCGGGGGGGACCTCTTC,CASSHTSGGDLF
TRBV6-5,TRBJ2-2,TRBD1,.,TGTGCCAGCAGTCTAGACAGGGCGAACACCGGGGAGCTGTTTTTT,CASSLDRANTGELFF
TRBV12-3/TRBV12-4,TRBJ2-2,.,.,TGTGCCAGCAGTTTCGTAGGCGGGGAGCTGTTTTTT,CASSFVGGELFF
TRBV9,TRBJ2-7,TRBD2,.,TGTGCCAGCAGCCCCGGGGCGGGAGGGCGTTACGAGCAGTACTTC,CASSPGAGGRYEQYF
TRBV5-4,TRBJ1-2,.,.,TGTGCCAGCAGCTTGGAACAGAGAGACCTTGGCTACACCTTC,CASSLEQRDLGYTF
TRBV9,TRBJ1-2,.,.,TGTGCCAGCAGCGGCCACGATACCGGGGACGGCTACACCTTC,CASSGHDTGDGYTF
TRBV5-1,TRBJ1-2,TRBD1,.,TGCGCCAGCAGCCAACCGGGACAGGGATTCGTCGGCTACACCTTC,CASSQPGQGFVGYTF
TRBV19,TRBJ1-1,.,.,TGTGCCAGTTTGGGTTTAGTCGAACGCACTGAAGCTTTCTTT,CASLGLVERTEAFF
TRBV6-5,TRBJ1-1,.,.,TGTGCCAGCAGCTTGGGACACACTGAAGCTTTCTTT,CASSLGHTEAFF
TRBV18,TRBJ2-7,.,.,TGTGCCAGCTCACCAGCGACGGGGTTGGACGAGCAGTACTTC,CASSPATGLDEQYF
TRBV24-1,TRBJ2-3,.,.,TGTGCCACCAGTGATTTGCGTTGGGGAGATACGCAGTATTTT,CATSDLRWGDTQYF
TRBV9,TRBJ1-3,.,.,TGTGCCAGCAGCGTCACAGGGCTCTCTGGAAACACCATATATTTT,CASSVTGLSGNTIYF
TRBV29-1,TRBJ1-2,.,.,TGCAGCGTTGAAGATCTTTCCAGCGGGGCCCTGAGCGGCTACACCTTC,CSVEDLSSGALSGYTF
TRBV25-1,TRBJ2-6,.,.,TGTGCCAGCAGTGACTTGTTTGTGCCAGCTGGGGCCAACGTCCTGACTTTC,CASSDLFVPAGANVLTF
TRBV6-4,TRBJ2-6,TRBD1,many,TGTGCCAGCAGTGACTCGACAGGGGGCTCTGGGGCCAACGTCCTGACTTTC,CASSDSTGGSGANVLTF
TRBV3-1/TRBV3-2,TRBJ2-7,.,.,TGTGCCAGCAGCCAAGACTACAGCTCCTACGAGCAGTACTTC,CASSQDYSSYEQYF
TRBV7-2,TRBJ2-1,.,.,TGTGCCAGCAGCTTACTGTATGAGCAGTTCTTC,CASSLLYEQFF
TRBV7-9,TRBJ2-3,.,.,TGTGCCAGCAGCCAGCCGGTCGGCACAGATACGCAGTATTTT,CASSQPVGTDTQYF
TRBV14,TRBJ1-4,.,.,TGTGCCAGCAGCCAACTAGCAGGGGAGGGTGAAAAACTGTTTTTT,CASSQLAGEGEKLFF
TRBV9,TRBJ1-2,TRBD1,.,TGTGCCAGCGGGTCCCCGACAGGGGGCGGCTATGGCTACACCTTC,CASGSPTGGGYGYTF
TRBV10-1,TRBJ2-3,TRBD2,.,TGCGCCAGCAGGCTAGCGGGGGGGATTAAAGATACGCAGTATTTT,CASRLAGGIKDTQYF
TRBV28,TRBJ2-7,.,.,TGTGCCAGCAGTTTACTACCGGGACAAGCGGCGGACGAGCAGTACTTC,CASSLLPGQAADEQYF
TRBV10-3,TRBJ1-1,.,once,TGTGCCATCAAGACGACGAGCATGAACACTGAAGCTTTCTTT,CAIKTTSMNTEAFF
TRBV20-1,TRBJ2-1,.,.,TGCAGTGCTAGTTGGAACAATGAGCAGTTCTTC,CSASWNNEQFF